This is a list of T cell receptor beta chains from one sample in a study of vaccination effects on CD4 cells after COVID-19. Assay used: immunoSEQ multiplex PCR; TCRdb lists only in-frame clones, some missing. The repertoire holds 45,000 to 65,000 clones, with 80% as singletons. Their cognate antigens are unknown. The starting material was CD4+ T cells from PBMCs cultured with HCoV-229E spike peptides, obtained before COVID-19 vaccination. These receptors all come from a human donor who received a COVID-19 vaccine. Both conserved end residues are part of each CDR3. Each record gives: J gene, clone size, V gene, CDR3 protein. For some rows the clone size is stated as once, few or many, or as a class when expanded; others skip it.

TRBJ1-1 . TRBV6-5 CASGQWGKYTEAFF
TRBJ2-3 . TRBV9 CASSVEGPDTQYF
TRBJ1-2 . TRBV6-5 CASTGQATNYGYTF
TRBJ2-3 . TRBV25-1 CASRQGGWGDTQYF
TRBJ1-6 few TRBV24-1 CATSDKRFDSPLHF
TRBJ2-2 once TRBV4-1 CASSQGGTGVPRRTGELFF
TRBJ2-3 . TRBV10-3 CAISESAGGGADTQYF
TRBJ2-2 . TRBV30 CAWSVEGRGTGELFF
TRBJ2-2 . TRBV28 CASSLIQGANGELFF
TRBJ2-5 . TRBV4-2 CASSQETGGQETQYF
TRBJ1-1 once TRBV9 CASSVAGTSNTEAFF
TRBJ2-3 once TRBV2 CASSVAGRTGDTQYF
TRBJ1-2 . TRBV7-3 CASSSHGGASGYTF
TRBJ1-1 . TRBV12-5 CASGLVSVNTEAFF